Listed below are T cell receptor beta chains from one sample, sequenced in a study of cytomegalovirus exposure and HLA in healthy donors. Some clones are missing from TCRdb's copy, which holds only in-frame ones; the method was immunoSEQ multiplex PCR. The sample comprises roughly 150,000 clones, 73% of which are singletons, and under 5.5% rests with the top ten. Sequenced: PBMCs. These receptors originate from a woman aged 18-30 years in good health and CMV-seropositive. CDR3s include the opening cysteine and the closing phenylalanine or tryptophan. The D gene is left open where the match is weak. Size is omitted from some rows. Given values are once, few, many or a class for expanded clones.

d_call j_call v_call clone_size cdr3_aa cdr3_nt
. TRBJ2-2 TRBV28 . CASSSTGLGELFF TGTGCCAGCAGCTCCACAGGGCTCGGGGAGCTGTTTTTT
TRBD1 TRBJ2-2 TRBV5-6 . CASSRRQGAPGELFF TGTGCCAGCAGCAGACGCCAGGGGGCGCCCGGGGAGCTGTTTTTT
. TRBJ2-7 TRBV9 once CASSVGQGTTYEQYF TGTGCCAGCAGCGTTGGGCAGGGGACGACCTACGAGCAGTACTTC
TRBD2 TRBJ2-7 TRBV7-2 . CASSLRTSGNTYEQYF TGTGCCAGCAGCTTAAGGACTAGCGGAAATACCTACGAGCAGTACTTC
TRBD1 TRBJ2-5 TRBV5-1 . CASSFNRGMGETQYF TGCGCCAGCAGCTTCAACAGGGGGATGGGGGAGACCCAGTACTTC
. TRBJ2-3 TRBV21-1 . CASSNGQFLGGTDTQYF TGTGCCAGCAGCAACGGACAGTTCCTGGGTGGTACAGATACGCAGTATTTT
. TRBJ1-5 TRBV27 . CASSLKGDQPQHF TGTGCCAGCAGTTTAAAGGGGGATCAGCCCCAGCATTTT
. TRBJ1-5 TRBV9 . CASSPASGTQPQHF TGTGCCAGCAGCCCCGCCAGTGGCACTCAGCCCCAGCATTTT
. TRBJ2-7 TRBV29-1 . CSVEDLGDSYEQYF TGCAGCGTTGAAGATTTGGGAGACTCCTACGAGCAGTACTTC
. TRBJ2-1 TRBV10-3 . CAITTSSYEQFF TGTGCCATCACAACTAGTTCTTATGAGCAGTTCTTC
. TRBJ2-5 TRBV13 . CASSQIQGTQETQYF TGTGCCAGCAGCCAAATACAGGGTACCCAAGAGACCCAGTACTTC
. TRBJ1-6 TRBV19 . CASSRAESNSPLHF TGTGCCAGTAGTAGGGCAGAGAGTAATTCACCCCTCCACTTT
TRBD2 TRBJ2-5 TRBV11-3 few CASSPRPGLAGAQETQYF TGTGCCAGCAGCCCGCGGCCGGGACTAGCGGGGGCACAAGAGACCCAGTACTTC
TRBD1 TRBJ2-7 TRBV4-2 . CASSQEGQGNNFEQYF TGTGCCAGCAGCCAGGAAGGACAGGGTAACAACTTCGAGCAGTACTTC
. TRBJ2-5 TRBV9 . CASNGGPDRETQYF TGTGCCAGTAACGGGGGGCCGGATCGGGAGACCCAGTACTTC
. TRBJ2-7 TRBV7-9 . CASSSALPETAYEQYF TGTGCCAGCAGCTCCGCCCTCCCTGAGACAGCTTACGAGCAGTACTTC
TRBD1 TRBJ2-4 TRBV30 . CAWGPGQRVIQYF TGTGCCTGGGGTCCGGGACAGCGAGTCATTCAGTACTTC
. TRBJ2-7 TRBV9 . CASSLGYEQYF TGTGCCAGCTCCCTCGGGTACGAGCAGTACTTC
TRBD1 TRBJ1-6 TRBV6-4 . CASPDRDIGNSPLHF TGTGCCAGCCCGGACAGGGATATTGGGAATTCACCCCTCCACTTT
. TRBJ1-1 TRBV4-3 . CASSQDPTGNTEAFF TGCGCCAGCAGCCAAGATCCGACAGGGAACACTGAAGCTTTCTTT
. TRBJ2-5 TRBV4-1 . CASSLGLPGETQYF TGCGCCAGCAGCCTGGGACTCCCGGGTGAGACCCAGTACTTC
. TRBJ2-7 TRBV7-9 . CASSLEGKESYEQYF TGTGCCAGCAGCTTAGAGGGGAAGGAGTCCTACGAGCAGTACTTC
TRBD1 TRBJ1-5 TRBV2 . CASKGGTVENQPQHF TGTGCCAGCAAGGGTGGGACAGTAGAAAATCAGCCCCAGCATTTT
TRBD1 TRBJ2-1 TRBV7-3 . CASSLIPGGYNEQFF TGTGCCAGCAGCTTAATCCCAGGGGGCTACAATGAGCAGTTCTTC
TRBD2 TRBJ2-7 TRBV2 . CASSGAGLSYEQYF TGTGCCAGCAGTGGAGCGGGACTATCCTACGAGCAGTACTTC
. TRBJ2-6 TRBV15 . CATSRDNSGANVLTF TGTGCCACCAGCAGAGACAATTCTGGGGCCAACGTCCTGACTTTC
. TRBJ1-2 TRBV5-1 . CASSSPGYGYTF TGCGCCAGCAGCTCTCCGGGCTATGGCTACACCTTC
TRBD1 TRBJ2-3 TRBV2 . CASSLQGASTDTQYF TGTGCCAGCAGCCTACAGGGGGCTAGCACAGATACGCAGTATTTT
TRBD2 TRBJ2-1 TRBV19 . CASSIDLSSGGAGQFF TGTGCCAGTAGTATAGATCTGAGTAGCGGGGGGGCCGGGCAGTTCTTC
. TRBJ1-5 TRBV5-5 . CASRPGTPENQPQHF TGTGCCAGCAGACCCGGGACTCCTGAAAATCAGCCCCAGCATTTT
. TRBJ1-3 TRBV5-6 . CASSLVRDTIYF TGTGCCAGCAGCTTGGTAAGAGACACCATATATTTT
. TRBJ2-5 TRBV11-2 . CASSNKNRGLEQYF TGTGCCAGCAGCAACAAAAACAGGGGACTGGAGCAGTACTTC
TRBD2 TRBJ2-1 TRBV19 few CASRVLAGDSNEQFF TGTGCCAGTCGAGTATTAGCGGGGGACTCCAATGAGCAGTTCTTC
. TRBJ1-1 TRBV7-9 . CASRPPTGNTEAFF TGTGCCAGCAGACCTCCGACAGGGAACACTGAAGCTTTCTTT
. TRBJ1-3 TRBV30 . CAWSGGTSSGNTIYF TGTGCCTGGAGTGGCGGAACGAGCTCTGGAAACACCATATATTTT
. TRBJ1-1 TRBV6-5 few CASRPYRNTEAFF TGTGCCAGCAGGCCATACAGGAACACTGAAGCTTTCTTT
. TRBJ2-7 TRBV6-5 . CASRMSRGYYEQYF TGTGCCAGCAGGATGTCTAGGGGTTACTACGAGCAGTACTTC
TRBD2 TRBJ2-5 TRBV7-6 . CASSPRGGSRRETQYF TGTGCCAGCAGCCCGCGGGGGGGAAGCCGCCGGGAGACCCAGTACTTC
TRBD1 TRBJ1-3 TRBV30 . CAWSREGQGNTIYF TGTGCCTGGAGCAGAGAGGGACAGGGAAACACCATATATTTT
. TRBJ1-1 TRBV27 few CASSLFRGSDTEAFF TGTGCCAGCAGTTTATTCCGGGGGTCTGACACTGAAGCTTTCTTT